The source of this T cell receptor beta chain is a study of beta chain features in type 1 diabetes. This clone was recorded a few times. The investigators reverse transcribed all of the isolated RNA, so they sequenced expressed TCRB transcripts. Sequencing used immunoSEQ multiplex PCR; TCRdb keeps in-frame clones, though not all of them. The sample includes a few hundred thousand clones, over 12% of them seen just once. The length of the CDR3 is 14 residues. Germline V gives CDR1 SEHNR, CDR2 FQNEAQ (reference sequence). The junction had 3 bases not matched to a gene; V was cut back by 3 bases and J by 5 bases.

Sequenced sample: naive CD4+ T cells from blood. The chain has TRBV7-9 and TRBJ2-3; 9 bases are shared with TRBD1. This clonotype originated in a woman between 18 and 30 years old in good health. The CDR3 DNA is TGTGCCAGCAGCTTCGGACAGGGGATAGATACGCAGTATTTT. Translated, it gives CASSFGQGIDTQYF.